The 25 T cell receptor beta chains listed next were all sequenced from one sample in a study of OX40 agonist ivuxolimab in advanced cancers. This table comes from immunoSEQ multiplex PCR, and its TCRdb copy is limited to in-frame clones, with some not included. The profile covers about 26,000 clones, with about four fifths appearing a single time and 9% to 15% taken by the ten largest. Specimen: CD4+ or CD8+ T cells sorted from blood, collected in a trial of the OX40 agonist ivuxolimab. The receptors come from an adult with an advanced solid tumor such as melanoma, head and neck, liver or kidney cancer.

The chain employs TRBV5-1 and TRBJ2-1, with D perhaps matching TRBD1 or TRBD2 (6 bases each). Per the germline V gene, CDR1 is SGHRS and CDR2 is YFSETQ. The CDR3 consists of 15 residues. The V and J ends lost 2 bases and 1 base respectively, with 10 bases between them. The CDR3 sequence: CASSFRGPSYNEQFF. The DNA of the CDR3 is TGCGCCAGCAGCTTTCGGGGGCCTTCCTACAATGAGCAGTTCTTC.

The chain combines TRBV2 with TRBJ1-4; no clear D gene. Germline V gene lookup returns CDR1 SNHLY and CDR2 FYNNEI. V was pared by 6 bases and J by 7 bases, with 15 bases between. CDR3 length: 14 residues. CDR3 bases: TGTGCCAGCAGCCGACCCCCGGAGGGTGAAAAACTGTTTTTT. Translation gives CASSRPPEGEKLFF. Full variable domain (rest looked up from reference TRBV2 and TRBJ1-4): EPEVTQTPSHQVTQMGQEVILRCVPISNHLYFYWYRQILGQKVEFLVSFYNNEISEKSEIFDDQFSVERPDGSNFTLKIRSTKLEDSAMYFCASSRPPEGEKLFFGSGTQLSVL.

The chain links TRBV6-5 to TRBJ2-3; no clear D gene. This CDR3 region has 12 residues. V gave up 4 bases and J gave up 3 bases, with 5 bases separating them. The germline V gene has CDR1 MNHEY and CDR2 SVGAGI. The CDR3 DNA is TGTGCCAGCAGTTCGATTACAGATACGCAGTATTTT. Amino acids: CASSSITDTQYF.

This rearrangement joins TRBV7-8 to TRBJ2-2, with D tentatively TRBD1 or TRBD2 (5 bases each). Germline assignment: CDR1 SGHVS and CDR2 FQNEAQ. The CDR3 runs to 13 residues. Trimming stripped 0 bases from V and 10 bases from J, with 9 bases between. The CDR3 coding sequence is TGTGCCAGCAGCTTAGCGGGGACGGAGGAGCTGTTTTTT. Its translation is CASSLAGTEELFF.

CDR3 protein: CASINGSAAHEQYF. The CDR3 coding sequence is TGTGCCAGCATCAATGGGAGCGCGGCACACGAGCAGTACTTC. The chain carries TRBV7-9 and TRBJ2-7, with D tentatively TRBD2 (5 bases). V lost 7 bases and J 5 bases, leaving 18 bases between the germline ends. Germline values: CDR1 SEHNR, CDR2 FQNEAQ (reference sequence). The CDR3 loop spans 14 amino acids.

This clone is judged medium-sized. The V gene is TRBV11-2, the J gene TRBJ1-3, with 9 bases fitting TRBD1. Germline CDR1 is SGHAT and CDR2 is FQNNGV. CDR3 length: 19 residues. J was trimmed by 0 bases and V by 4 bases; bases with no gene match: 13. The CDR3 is CASSSSGTGSRASGNTIYF. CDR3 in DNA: TGTGCCAGCAGCTCATCCGGGACAGGGAGCCGAGCCTCTGGAAACACCATATATTTT.

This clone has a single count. Here the CDR3 reads CASRRNTEAFF. The CDR3 DNA follows: TGTGCGAGCCGGCGCAACACTGAAGCTTTCTTT. This chain connects TRBV7-9 to TRBJ1-1; D ambiguous. Germline V gives CDR1 SEHNR, CDR2 FQNEAQ (reference sequence). The CDR3 sequence is 11 residues long.

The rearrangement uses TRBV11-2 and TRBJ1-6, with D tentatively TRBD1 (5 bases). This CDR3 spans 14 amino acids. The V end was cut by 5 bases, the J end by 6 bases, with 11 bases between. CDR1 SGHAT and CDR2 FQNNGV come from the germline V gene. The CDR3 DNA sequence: TGTGCCAGCAGCACCGGGCAGGGTAATTCACCCCTCCACTTT. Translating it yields CASSTGQGNSPLHF.

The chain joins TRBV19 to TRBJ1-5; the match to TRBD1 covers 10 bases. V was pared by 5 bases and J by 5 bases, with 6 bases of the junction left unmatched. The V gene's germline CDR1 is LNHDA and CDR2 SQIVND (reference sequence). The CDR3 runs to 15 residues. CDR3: CASSSRDRGDQPQHF. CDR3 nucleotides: TGTGCCAGTAGTTCCCGGGACAGGGGAGATCAGCCCCAGCATTTT.

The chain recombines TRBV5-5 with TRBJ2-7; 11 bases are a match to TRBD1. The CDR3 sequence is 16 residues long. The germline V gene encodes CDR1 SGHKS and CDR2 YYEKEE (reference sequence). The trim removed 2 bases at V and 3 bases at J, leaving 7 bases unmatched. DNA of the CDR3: TGTGCCAGCAGCTTCTACCGGGACAGGGGGGACTACGAGCAGTACTTC. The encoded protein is CASSFYRDRGDYEQYF.

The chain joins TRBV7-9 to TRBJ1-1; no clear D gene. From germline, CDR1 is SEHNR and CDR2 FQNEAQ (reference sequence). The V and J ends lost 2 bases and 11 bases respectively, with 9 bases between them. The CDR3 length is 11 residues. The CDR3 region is CASSLSGLAFF. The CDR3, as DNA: TGTGCCAGCAGCTTATCAGGCCTCGCTTTCTTT.

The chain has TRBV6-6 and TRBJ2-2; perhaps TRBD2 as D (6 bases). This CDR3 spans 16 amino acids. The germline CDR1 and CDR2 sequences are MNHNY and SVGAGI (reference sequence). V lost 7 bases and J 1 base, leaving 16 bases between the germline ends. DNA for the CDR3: TGTGCCAGCATCCCAAGAGGAGGGCAGAACACCGGGGAGCTGTTTTTT. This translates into CASIPRGGQNTGELFF.

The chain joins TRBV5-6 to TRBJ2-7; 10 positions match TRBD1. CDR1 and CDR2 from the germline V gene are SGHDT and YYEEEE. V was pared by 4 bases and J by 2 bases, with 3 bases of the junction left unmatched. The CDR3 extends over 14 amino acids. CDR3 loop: CASSGGQGPYEQYF. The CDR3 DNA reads TGTGCCAGCAGCGGGGGACAGGGGCCCTACGAGCAGTACTTC.

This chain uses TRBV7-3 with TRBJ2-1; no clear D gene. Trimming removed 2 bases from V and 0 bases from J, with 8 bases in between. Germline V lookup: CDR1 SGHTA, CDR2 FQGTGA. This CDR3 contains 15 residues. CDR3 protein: CASSLYGSSYNEQFF. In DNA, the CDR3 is TGTGCCAGCAGCTTATATGGCAGCTCCTACAATGAGCAGTTCTTC.

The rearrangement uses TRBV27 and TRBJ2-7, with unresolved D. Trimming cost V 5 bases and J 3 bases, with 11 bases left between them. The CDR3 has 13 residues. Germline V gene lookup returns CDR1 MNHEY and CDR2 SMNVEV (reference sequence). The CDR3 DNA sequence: TGTGCCAGCAGTATTAACACTAACTACGAGCAGTACTTC. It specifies CASSINTNYEQYF.

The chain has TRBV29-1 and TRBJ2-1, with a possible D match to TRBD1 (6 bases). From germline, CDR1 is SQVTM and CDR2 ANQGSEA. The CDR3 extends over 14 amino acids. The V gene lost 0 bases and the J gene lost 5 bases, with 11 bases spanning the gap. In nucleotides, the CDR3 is TGCAGCGTTGAAGATATGGGGGCCGACAATGAGCAGTTCTTC. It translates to CSVEDMGADNEQFF.

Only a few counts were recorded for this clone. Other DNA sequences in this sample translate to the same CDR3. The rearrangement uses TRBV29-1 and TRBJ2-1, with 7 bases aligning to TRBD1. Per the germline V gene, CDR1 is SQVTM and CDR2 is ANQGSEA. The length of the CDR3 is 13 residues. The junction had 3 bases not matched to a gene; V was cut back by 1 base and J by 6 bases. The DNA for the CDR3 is TGCAGCGTTGAAGGACAGGGCCTCAATGAGCAGTTCTTC. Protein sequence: CSVEGQGLNEQFF.

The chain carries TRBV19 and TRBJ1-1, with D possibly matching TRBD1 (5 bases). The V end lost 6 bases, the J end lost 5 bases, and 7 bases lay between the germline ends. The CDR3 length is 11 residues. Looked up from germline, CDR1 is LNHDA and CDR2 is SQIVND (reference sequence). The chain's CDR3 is CASRWGTEAFF. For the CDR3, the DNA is TGTGCCAGTAGATGGGGGACTGAAGCTTTCTTT.

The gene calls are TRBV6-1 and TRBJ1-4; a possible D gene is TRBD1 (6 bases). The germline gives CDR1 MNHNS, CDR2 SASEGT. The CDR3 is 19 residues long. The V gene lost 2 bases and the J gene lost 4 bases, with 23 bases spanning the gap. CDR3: CASSEPPPRFRTDNEKLFF. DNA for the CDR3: TGTGCCAGCAGTGAACCTCCCCCCCGTTTCCGGACAGATAATGAAAAACTGTTTTTT.

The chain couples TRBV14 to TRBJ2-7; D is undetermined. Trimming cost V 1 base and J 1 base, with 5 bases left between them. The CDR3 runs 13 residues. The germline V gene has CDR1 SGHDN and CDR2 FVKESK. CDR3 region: CASSQAGSYEQYF. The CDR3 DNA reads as TGTGCCAGCAGCCAAGCCGGTTCCTACGAGCAGTACTTC.

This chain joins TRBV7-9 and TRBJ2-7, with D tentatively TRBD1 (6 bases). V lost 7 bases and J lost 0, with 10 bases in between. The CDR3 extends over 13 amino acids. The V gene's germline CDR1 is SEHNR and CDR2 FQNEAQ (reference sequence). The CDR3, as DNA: TGTGCCAGCACCCGGGACAACTCCTACGAGCAGTACTTC. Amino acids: CASTRDNSYEQYF.

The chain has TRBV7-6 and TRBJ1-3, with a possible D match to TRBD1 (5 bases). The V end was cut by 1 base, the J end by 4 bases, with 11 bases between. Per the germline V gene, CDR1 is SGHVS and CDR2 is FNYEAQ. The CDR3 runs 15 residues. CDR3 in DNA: TGTGCCAGCAGCTTAGGGGGGAACTCCGGAAACACCATATATTTT. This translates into CASSLGGNSGNTIYF.

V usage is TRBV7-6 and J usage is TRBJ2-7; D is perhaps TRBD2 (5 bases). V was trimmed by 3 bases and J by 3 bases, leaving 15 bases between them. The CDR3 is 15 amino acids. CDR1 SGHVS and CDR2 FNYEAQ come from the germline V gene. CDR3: CASSLKGLGSYEQYF. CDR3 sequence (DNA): TGTGCCAGCAGCTTGAAAGGGCTGGGGAGCTACGAGCAGTACTTC.

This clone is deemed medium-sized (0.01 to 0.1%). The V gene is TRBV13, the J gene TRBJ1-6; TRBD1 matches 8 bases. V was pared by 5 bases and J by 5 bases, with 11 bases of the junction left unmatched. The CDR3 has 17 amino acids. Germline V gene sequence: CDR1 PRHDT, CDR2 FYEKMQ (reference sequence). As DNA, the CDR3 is TGTGCCAGCAGCCCGTACAGGGGGTCTGCCCATAATTCACCCCTCCACTTT. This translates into CASSPYRGSAHNSPLHF.

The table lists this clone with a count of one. CDR3 sequence: CASSGGGASEQYF. The CDR3 region has the DNA TGTGCCAGTAGTGGCGGGGGGGCCTCCGAGCAGTACTTC. The chain uses TRBV19 and TRBJ2-7; TRBD2 matches at 9 bases. CDR1 LNHDA and CDR2 SQIVND come from the germline V gene (reference sequence). There are 13 residues in the CDR3. The V gene end was trimmed by 5 bases and the J gene end by 6 bases; junction bases not matched to a gene: 5.